A selection of T cell receptor beta chains follows, all from one sample in a study of cytomegalovirus exposure and HLA in healthy donors. Repertoires were generated with immunoSEQ multiplex PCR, while TCRdb's copy carries only in-frame clones and drops some. The sample consists of some 140,000 clones, approximately 84% of them appearing once. Sequenced material: PBMCs. These receptors all come from a man younger than 45 in good health and CMV-seropositive. Each CDR3 is given with its conserved first and last residue. A D gene is named only where the DNA matches it firmly. Clone size is not always given. Where it is, it says once, few, many or a class for expanded clones.

J gene: TRBJ2-1; D gene: .; clone size: .; V gene: TRBV5-1; CDR3 protein: CASSTLTGNNEQFF; CDR3 DNA: TGCGCCAGCAGCACGCTGACAGGAAACAATGAGCAGTTCTTC
J gene: TRBJ2-2; D gene: TRBD1; clone size: .; V gene: TRBV7-9; CDR3 protein: CASSFLTGGFGELFF; CDR3 DNA: TGTGCCAGCAGCTTCTTGACAGGGGGCTTCGGGGAGCTGTTTTTT
J gene: TRBJ2-7; D gene: TRBD1; clone size: .; V gene: TRBV19; CDR3 protein: CASSTQPGGYEQYF; CDR3 DNA: TGTGCCAGTAGTACACAACCAGGGGGCTACGAGCAGTACTTC
J gene: TRBJ2-7; D gene: TRBD2; clone size: few; V gene: TRBV18; CDR3 protein: CASSPKGLAGGNEQYF; CDR3 DNA: TGTGCCAGCTCACCAAAGGGACTAGCGGGAGGCAACGAGCAGTACTTC
J gene: TRBJ1-3; D gene: TRBD1; clone size: .; V gene: TRBV14; CDR3 protein: CASSPTSGTGGRRNTIYF; CDR3 DNA: TGTGCCAGCAGTCCGACGAGTGGGACAGGAGGTCGAAGAAACACCATATATTTT
J gene: TRBJ2-1; D gene: .; clone size: .; V gene: TRBV7-5; CDR3 protein: CVRSLRVAASVDNEQFF; CDR3 DNA: TGTGTCAGAAGCCTGAGGGTGGCAGCCTCGGTCGACAATGAGCAGTTCTTC
J gene: TRBJ2-1; D gene: .; clone size: .; V gene: TRBV20-1; CDR3 protein: CSALNNEQFF; CDR3 DNA: TGCAGTGCTCTTAACAATGAGCAGTTCTTC
J gene: TRBJ1-3; D gene: .; clone size: .; V gene: TRBV4-1; CDR3 protein: CASSVWTVTGNTIYF; CDR3 DNA: TGCGCCAGCAGCGTATGGACAGTTACTGGAAACACCATATATTTT
J gene: TRBJ2-5; D gene: TRBD2; clone size: .; V gene: TRBV5-1; CDR3 protein: CASSLSSGGQETQYF; CDR3 DNA: TGCGCCAGCAGCTTGAGTAGCGGGGGACAAGAGACCCAGTACTTC
J gene: TRBJ2-1; D gene: .; clone size: .; V gene: TRBV6-1; CDR3 protein: CASSEARTGSYNEQFF; CDR3 DNA: TGTGCCAGCAGTGAAGCCAGAACGGGATCCTACAATGAGCAGTTCTTC
J gene: TRBJ1-3; D gene: .; clone size: .; V gene: TRBV5-1; CDR3 protein: CASSSQTGLGNTIYF; CDR3 DNA: TGCGCCAGCAGCTCCCAGACAGGACTTGGAAACACCATATATTTT
J gene: TRBJ2-1; D gene: TRBD2; clone size: .; V gene: TRBV15; CDR3 protein: CATSLASGGFSSYNEQFF; CDR3 DNA: TGTGCCACCAGTCTTGCAAGCGGGGGGTTCAGCTCCTACAATGAGCAGTTCTTC
J gene: TRBJ1-4; D gene: TRBD1; clone size: .; V gene: TRBV6-5; CDR3 protein: CASSPQGAGNEKLFF; CDR3 DNA: TGTGCCAGCAGTCCCCAGGGGGCGGGGAATGAAAAACTGTTTTTT
J gene: TRBJ2-3; D gene: TRBD2; clone size: .; V gene: TRBV5-1; CDR3 protein: CASSLPGLALGDTQYF; CDR3 DNA: TGCGCCAGCAGCTTGCCCGGACTAGCGCTGGGAGATACGCAGTATTTT
J gene: TRBJ2-3; D gene: TRBD2; clone size: .; V gene: TRBV7-7; CDR3 protein: CASSHGGGDTQYF; CDR3 DNA: TGTGCCAGCAGCCACGGGGGAGGGGATACGCAGTATTTT
J gene: TRBJ2-1; D gene: .; clone size: .; V gene: TRBV7-9; CDR3 protein: CASEDRNNEQFF; CDR3 DNA: TGTGCCAGCGAAGACAGGAACAATGAGCAGTTCTTC
J gene: TRBJ1-5; D gene: TRBD1; clone size: .; V gene: TRBV7-2; CDR3 protein: CASSRTGSPFLNQPQHF; CDR3 DNA: TGTGCCAGCAGCAGGACAGGGTCCCCTTTCCTCAATCAGCCCCAGCATTTT
J gene: TRBJ1-6; D gene: TRBD1; clone size: .; V gene: TRBV4-3; CDR3 protein: CASSQQTGFNSPLHF; CDR3 DNA: TGCGCCAGCAGCCAACAGACAGGGTTTAATTCACCCCTCCACTTT
J gene: TRBJ2-5; D gene: TRBD2; clone size: .; V gene: TRBV27; CDR3 protein: CASSPPRREGRETQYF; CDR3 DNA: TGTGCCAGCAGTCCCCCTCGGCGGGAGGGTCGGGAGACCCAGTACTTC
J gene: TRBJ2-2; D gene: TRBD2; clone size: .; V gene: TRBV9; CDR3 protein: CASSATSGGTGELFF; CDR3 DNA: TGTGCCAGCAGCGCGACTAGCGGGGGTACCGGGGAGCTGTTTTTT
J gene: TRBJ1-1; D gene: TRBD1; clone size: .; V gene: TRBV2; CDR3 protein: CASSDTWGQNF; CDR3 DNA: TGTGCCAGCAGTGATACCTGGGGACAGAACTTT
J gene: TRBJ2-3; D gene: TRBD2; clone size: .; V gene: TRBV7-8; CDR3 protein: CASSLWGLAGSTDTQYF; CDR3 DNA: TGTGCCAGCAGCTTATGGGGACTAGCGGGTAGCACAGATACGCAGTATTTT
J gene: TRBJ2-1; D gene: TRBD2; clone size: .; V gene: TRBV5-4; CDR3 protein: CASSGGLAGGNNEQFF; CDR3 DNA: TGTGCCAGCAGCGGAGGACTAGCGGGGGGAAACAATGAGCAGTTCTTC